This T cell receptor (beta chain) was observed in a study of T cells after yellow fever vaccination. Study summary: Low-cell-number fractions were prepared with SMART-Seq v4 Ultra Low Input. Regarding the study as a whole: Most primary-vaccination clones reappeared after the booster (about 97% CD4, 75% to 90% CD8).

In making TCR cDNA, 5'RACE template switching added a universal primer site and UMIs to it. Via MiXCR, TCRdb re-called the 5' RACE reads, giving one row per CDR3 protein. The sample consists of 50,000 or so distinct CDR3 sequences, 7.4% of them appearing once. The V gene lost 7 bases and the J gene lost 3 bases, with 9 bases spanning the gap. The CDR3 has 13 residues. This clonotype was counted many times. The antigen is not known. The source material was CD8+ T cells sorted from PBMCs, sampled approximately 16 days after the first yellow fever vaccination. The TCR comes from a man between 18 and 35 years old who received the YFV17D yellow fever vaccine. The genes are TRBV12-3 or TRBV12-4 and TRBJ2-2; weak D call: TRBD2 (5 bases). The CDR3 region has the DNA TGTGCCAGCAACGGGATACACACCGGGGAGCTGTTTTTT. Amino acid sequence: CASNGIHTGELFF.